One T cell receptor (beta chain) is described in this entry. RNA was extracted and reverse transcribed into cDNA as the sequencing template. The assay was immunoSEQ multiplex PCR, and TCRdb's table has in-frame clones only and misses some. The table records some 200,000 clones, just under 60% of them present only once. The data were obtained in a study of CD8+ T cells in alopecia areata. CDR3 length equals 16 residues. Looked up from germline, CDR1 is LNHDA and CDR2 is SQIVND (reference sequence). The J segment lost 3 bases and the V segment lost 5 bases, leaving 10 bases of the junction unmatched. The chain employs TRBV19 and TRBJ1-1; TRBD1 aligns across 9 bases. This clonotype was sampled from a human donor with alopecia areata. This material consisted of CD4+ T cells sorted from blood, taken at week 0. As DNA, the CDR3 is TGTGCCAGTAGTCCCCGGGACAGGGTAGATGACACTGAAGCTTTCTTT. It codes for CASSPRDRVDDTEAFF. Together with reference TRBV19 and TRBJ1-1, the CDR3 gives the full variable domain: DGGITQSPKYLFRKEGQNVTLSCEQNLNHDAMYWYRQDPGQGLRLIYYSQIVNDFQKGDIAEGYSVSREKKESFPLTVTSAQKNPTAFYLCASSPRDRVDDTEAFFGQGTRLTVV.